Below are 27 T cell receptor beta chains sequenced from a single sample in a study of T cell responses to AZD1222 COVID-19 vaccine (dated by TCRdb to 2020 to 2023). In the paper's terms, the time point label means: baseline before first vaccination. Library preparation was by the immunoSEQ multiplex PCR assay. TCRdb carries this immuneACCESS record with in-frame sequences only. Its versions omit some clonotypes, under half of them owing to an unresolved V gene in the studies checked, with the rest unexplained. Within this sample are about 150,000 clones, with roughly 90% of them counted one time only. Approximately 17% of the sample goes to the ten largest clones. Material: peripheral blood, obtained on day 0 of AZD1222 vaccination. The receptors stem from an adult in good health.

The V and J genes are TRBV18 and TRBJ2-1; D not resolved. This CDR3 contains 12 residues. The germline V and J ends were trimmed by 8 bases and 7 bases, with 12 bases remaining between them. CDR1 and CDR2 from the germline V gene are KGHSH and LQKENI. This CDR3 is CASLNVGNEQFF. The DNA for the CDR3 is TGTGCCAGCCTAAACGTTGGAAATGAGCAGTTCTTC.

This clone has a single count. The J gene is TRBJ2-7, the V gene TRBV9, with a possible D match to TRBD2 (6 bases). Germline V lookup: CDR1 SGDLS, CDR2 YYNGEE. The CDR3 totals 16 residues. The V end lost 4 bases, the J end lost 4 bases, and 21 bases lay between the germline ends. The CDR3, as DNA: TGTGCCAGCAGCCCCCGCCTCGGGGTAGCGGATTACGAGCAGTACTTC. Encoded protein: CASSPRLGVADYEQYF.

This CDR3 is CATSDLRVLNSPLHF. As DNA, the CDR3 is TGTGCCACCAGTGATTTGCGGGTTCTTAATTCACCCCTCCACTTT. J is TRBJ1-6 and V is TRBV24-1; D is ambiguous. CDR3 length: 15 amino acids. The ends were cut back, 0 bases at V and 6 bases at J, with 8 bases in the middle. The germline V gene has CDR1 KGHDR and CDR2 SFDVKD.

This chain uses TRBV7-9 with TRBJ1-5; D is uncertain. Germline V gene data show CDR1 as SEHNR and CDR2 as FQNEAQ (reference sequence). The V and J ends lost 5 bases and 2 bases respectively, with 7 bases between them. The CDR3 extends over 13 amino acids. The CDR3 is CASSHLGNQPQHF. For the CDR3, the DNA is TGTGCCAGCAGCCATCTAGGCAATCAGCCCCAGCATTTT.

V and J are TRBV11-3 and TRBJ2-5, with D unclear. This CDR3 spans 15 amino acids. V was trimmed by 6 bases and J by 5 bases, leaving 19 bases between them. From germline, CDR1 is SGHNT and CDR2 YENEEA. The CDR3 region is CASSNPRVARETQYF. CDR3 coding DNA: TGTGCCAGCAGTAACCCTAGGGTCGCCCGGGAGACCCAGTACTTC.

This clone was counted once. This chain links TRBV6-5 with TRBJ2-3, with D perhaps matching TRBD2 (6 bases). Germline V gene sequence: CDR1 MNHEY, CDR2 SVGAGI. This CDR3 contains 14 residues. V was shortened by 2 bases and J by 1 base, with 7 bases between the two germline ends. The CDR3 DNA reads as TGTGCCAGCAGTTACGGGACTGGCACAGATACGCAGTATTTT. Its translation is CASSYGTGTDTQYF.

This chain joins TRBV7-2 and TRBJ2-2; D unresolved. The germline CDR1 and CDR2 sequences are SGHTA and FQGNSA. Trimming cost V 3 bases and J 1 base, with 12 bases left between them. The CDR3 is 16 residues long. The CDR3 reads CASSFRTDRNTGELFF. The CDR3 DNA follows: TGTGCCAGCAGCTTTAGGACGGATAGGAACACCGGGGAGCTGTTTTTT.

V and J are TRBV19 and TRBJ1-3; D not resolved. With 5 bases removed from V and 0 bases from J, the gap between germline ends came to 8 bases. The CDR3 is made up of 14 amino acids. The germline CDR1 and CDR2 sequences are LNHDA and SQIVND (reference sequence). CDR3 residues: CASSLMSSGNTIYF. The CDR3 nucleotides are TGTGCCAGTAGTTTGATGAGCTCTGGAAACACCATATATTTT.

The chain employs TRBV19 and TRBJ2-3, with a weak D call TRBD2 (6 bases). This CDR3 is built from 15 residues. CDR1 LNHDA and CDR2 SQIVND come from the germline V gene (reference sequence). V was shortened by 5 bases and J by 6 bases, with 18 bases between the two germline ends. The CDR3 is CASSLSSGRGDTQYF. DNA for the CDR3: TGTGCCAGTAGTCTCTCGTCCGGACGGGGGGATACGCAGTATTTT.

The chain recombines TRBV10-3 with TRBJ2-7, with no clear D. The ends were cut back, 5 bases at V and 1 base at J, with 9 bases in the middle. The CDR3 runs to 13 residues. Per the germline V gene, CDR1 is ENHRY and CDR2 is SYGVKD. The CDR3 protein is CAISNRASYEQYF. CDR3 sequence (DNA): TGTGCCATCAGTAACCGGGCTTCCTACGAGCAGTACTTC.

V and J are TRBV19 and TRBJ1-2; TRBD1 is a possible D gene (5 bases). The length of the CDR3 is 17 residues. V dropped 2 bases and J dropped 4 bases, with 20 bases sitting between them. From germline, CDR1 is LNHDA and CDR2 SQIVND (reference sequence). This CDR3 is CASSISGGGSRIYGYTF. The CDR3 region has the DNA TGTGCCAGTAGTATATCGGGCGGGGGAAGCCGGATCTATGGCTACACCTTC.

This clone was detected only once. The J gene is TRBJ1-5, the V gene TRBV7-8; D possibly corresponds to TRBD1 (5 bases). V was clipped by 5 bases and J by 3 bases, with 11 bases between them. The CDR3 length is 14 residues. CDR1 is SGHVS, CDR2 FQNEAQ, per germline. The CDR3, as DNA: TGTGCCAGCAGCCCGGGGACCCACAATCAGCCCCAGCATTTT. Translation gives CASSPGTHNQPQHF.

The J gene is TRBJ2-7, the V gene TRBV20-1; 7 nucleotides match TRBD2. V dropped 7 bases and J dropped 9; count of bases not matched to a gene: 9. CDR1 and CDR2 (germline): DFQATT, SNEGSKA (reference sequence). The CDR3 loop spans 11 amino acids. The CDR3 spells CSVGGSLGQYF. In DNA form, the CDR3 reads TGCAGTGTCGGGGGGAGCCTTGGGCAGTACTTC.

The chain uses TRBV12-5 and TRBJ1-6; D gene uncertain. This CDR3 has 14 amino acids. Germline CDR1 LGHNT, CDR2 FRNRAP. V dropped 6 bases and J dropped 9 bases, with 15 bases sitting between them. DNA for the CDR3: TGTGCTAGTGGCCCGGGTGTCGCAGGTTCACCCCTCCACTTT. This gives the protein CASGPGVAGSPLHF.

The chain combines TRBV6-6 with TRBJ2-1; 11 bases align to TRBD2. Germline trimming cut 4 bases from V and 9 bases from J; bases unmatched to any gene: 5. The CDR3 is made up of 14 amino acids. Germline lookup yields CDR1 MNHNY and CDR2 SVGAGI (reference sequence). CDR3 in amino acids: CASSFPGTSGEQFF. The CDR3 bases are TGTGCCAGCAGTTTCCCCGGGACTAGCGGTGAGCAGTTCTTC.

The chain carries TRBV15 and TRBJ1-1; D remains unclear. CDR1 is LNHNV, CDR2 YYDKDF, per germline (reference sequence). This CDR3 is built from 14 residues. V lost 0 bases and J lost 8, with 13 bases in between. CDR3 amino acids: CATSRDLQRGEAFF. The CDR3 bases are TGTGCCACCAGCAGAGATTTGCAGCGAGGGGAAGCTTTCTTT. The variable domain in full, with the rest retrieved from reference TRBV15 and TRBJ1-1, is DAMVIQNPRYQVTQFGKPVTLSCSQTLNHNVMYWYQQKSSQAPKLLFHYYDKDFNNEADTPDNFQSRRPNTSFCFLDIRSPGLGDTAMYLCATSRDLQRGEAFFGQGTRLTVV.

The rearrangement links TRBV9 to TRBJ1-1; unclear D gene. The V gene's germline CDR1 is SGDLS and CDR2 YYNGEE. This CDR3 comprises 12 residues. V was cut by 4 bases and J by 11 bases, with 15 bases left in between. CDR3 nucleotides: TGTGCCAGCAGCCTCGCGGCGGGGAGGGCTTTCTTT. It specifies CASSLAAGRAFF.

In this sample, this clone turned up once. CDR3 sequence reads: CASSLDRTGEAFF. The DNA for the CDR3 is TGTGCCAGCAGCTTAGACCGTACAGGTGAAGCTTTCTTT. The chain carries TRBV11-2 and TRBJ1-1; D is perhaps TRBD1 (5 bases). V dropped 0 bases and J dropped 7 bases, with 9 bases sitting between them. Per germline, CDR1 SGHAT and CDR2 FQNNGV. This CDR3 has 13 residues. Full variable domain (missing parts from reference TRBV11-2 and TRBJ1-1): EAGVAQSPRYKIIEKRQSVAFWCNPISGHATLYWYQQILGQGPKLLIQFQNNGVVDDSQLPKDRFSAERLKGVDSTLKIQPAKLEDSAVYLCASSLDRTGEAFFGQGTRLTVV.

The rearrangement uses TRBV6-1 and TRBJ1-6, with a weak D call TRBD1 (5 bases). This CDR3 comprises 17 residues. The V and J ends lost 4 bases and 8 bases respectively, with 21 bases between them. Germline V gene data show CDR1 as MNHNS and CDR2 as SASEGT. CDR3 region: CASSAGVVVLGDSPLHF. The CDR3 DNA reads TGTGCCAGCAGTGCTGGGGTGGTAGTTCTGGGGGATTCACCCCTCCACTTT.

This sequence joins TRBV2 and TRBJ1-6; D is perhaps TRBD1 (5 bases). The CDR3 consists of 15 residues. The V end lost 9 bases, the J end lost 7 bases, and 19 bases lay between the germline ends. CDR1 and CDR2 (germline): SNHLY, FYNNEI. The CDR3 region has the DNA TGTGCCAGTGTCATAGGCGGGCAGGGCAATTCACCCCTCCACTTT. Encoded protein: CASVIGGQGNSPLHF.

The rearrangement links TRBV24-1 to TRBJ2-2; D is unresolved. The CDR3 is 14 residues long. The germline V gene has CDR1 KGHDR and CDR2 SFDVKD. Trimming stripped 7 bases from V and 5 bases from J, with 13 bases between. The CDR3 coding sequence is TGTGCCACCAGCCTGGGTCAGATGACCGGGGAGCTGTTTTTT. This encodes CATSLGQMTGELFF.

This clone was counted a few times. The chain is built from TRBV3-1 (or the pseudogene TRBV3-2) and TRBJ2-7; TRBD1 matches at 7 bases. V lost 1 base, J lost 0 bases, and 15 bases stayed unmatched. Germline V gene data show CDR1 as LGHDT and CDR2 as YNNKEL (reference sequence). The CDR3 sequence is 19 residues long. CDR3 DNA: TGTGCCAGCAGCCAAGGTTACCGGACAGGCTCACAGATCTCCTACGAGCAGTACTTC. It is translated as CASSQGYRTGSQISYEQYF.

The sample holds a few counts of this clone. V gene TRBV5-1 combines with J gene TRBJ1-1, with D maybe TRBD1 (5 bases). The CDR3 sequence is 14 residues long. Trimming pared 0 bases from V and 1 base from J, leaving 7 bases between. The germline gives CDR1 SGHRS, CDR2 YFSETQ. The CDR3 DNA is TGCGCCAGCAGCTTGGCCACAGGGAACACTGAAGCTTTCTTT. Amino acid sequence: CASSLATGNTEAFF.

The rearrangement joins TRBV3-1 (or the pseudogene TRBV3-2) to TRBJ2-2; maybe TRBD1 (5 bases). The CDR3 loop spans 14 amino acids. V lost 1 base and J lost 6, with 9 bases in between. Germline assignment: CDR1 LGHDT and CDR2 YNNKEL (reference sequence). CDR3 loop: CASSQVQGAGELFF. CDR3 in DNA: TGTGCCAGCAGCCAAGTGCAGGGCGCCGGGGAGCTGTTTTTT.

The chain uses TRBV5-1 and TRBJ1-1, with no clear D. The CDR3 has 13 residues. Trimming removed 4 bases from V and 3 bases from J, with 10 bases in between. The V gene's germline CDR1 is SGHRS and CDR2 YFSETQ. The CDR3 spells CASSAAGDTEAFF. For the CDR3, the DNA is TGCGCCAGCAGCGCGGCCGGGGACACTGAAGCTTTCTTT.

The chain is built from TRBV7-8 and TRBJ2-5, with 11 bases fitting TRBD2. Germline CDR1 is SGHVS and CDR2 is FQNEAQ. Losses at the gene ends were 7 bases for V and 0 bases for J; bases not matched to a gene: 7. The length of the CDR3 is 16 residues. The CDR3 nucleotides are TGTGCCAGCACGCTTCTAGCGGGGGGTTACCAAGAGACCCAGTACTTC. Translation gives CASTLLAGGYQETQYF.

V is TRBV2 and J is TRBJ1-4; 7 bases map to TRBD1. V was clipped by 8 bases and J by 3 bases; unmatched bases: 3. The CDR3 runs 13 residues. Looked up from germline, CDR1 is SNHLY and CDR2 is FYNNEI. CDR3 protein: CASSGQPNEKLFF. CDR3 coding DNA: TGTGCCAGCTCGGGACAGCCTAATGAAAAACTGTTTTTT.